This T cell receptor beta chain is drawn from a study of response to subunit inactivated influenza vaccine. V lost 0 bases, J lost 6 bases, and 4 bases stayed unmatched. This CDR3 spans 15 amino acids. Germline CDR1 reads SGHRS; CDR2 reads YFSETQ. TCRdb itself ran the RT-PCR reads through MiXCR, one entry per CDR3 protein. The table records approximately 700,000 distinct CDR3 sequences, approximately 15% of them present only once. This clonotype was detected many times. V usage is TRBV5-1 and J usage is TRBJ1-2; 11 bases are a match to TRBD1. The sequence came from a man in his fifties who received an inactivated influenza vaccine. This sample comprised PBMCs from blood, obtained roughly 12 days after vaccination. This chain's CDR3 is CASSLERTGGHGYTF. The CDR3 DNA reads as TGCGCCAGCAGCTTGGAAAGGACAGGGGGCCATGGCTACACCTTC.